The present T cell receptor (beta chain) was sequenced within a study of STAT5B mutations in CD4+ large granular lymphocyte leukemia. The CDR3 length is 11 residues. Trimming removed 1 base at V and 4 bases at J, with 2 bases between. From germline, CDR1 is MGHRA and CDR2 YSYEKL. Libraries were prepared by immunoSEQ multiplex PCR; TCRdb keeps only in-frame clonotypes and omits some of them. The sample yields about 30,000 clones, under 85% seen once. This clonotype originated in a human donor in good health. The specimen sequenced was CD4+ T cells from blood buffy coats. The rearrangement links TRBV4-1 to TRBJ2-7, with D unclear. CDR3 coding DNA: TGCGCCAGCAGCCAAGCGTACGAGCAGTACTTC. The encoded protein is CASSQAYEQYF.